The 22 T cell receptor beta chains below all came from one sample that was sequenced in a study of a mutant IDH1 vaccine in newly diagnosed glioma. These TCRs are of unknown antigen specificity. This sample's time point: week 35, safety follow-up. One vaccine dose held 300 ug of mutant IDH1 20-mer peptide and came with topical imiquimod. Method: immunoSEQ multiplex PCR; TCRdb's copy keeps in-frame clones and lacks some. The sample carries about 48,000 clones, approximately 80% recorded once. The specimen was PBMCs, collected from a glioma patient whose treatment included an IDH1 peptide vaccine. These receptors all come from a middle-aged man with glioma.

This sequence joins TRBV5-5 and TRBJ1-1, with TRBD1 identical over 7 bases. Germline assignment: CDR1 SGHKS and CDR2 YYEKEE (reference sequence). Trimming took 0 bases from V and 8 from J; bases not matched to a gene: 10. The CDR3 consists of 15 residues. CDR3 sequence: CASSLATGSFAEAFF. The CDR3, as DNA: TGTGCCAGCAGCTTGGCGACAGGGAGTTTCGCCGAAGCTTTCTTT.

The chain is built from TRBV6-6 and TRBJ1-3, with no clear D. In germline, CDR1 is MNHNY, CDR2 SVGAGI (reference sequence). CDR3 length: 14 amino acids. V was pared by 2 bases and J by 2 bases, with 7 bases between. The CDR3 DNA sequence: TGTGCCAGCAGTTACGGGGTAACTGGAAACACCATATATTTT. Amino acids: CASSYGVTGNTIYF.

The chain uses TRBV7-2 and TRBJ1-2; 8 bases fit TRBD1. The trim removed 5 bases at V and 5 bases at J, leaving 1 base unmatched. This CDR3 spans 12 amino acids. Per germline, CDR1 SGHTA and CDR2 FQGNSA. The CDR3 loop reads CASSRTGYGYTF. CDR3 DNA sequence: TGTGCCAGCAGCCGGACAGGGTATGGCTACACCTTC.

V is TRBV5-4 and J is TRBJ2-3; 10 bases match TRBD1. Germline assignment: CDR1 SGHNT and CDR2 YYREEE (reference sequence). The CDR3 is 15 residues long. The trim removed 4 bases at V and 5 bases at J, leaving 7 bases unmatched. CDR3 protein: CASSPTGGRGDTQYF. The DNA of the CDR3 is TGTGCCAGCAGCCCGACAGGGGGCAGGGGAGATACGCAGTATTTT.

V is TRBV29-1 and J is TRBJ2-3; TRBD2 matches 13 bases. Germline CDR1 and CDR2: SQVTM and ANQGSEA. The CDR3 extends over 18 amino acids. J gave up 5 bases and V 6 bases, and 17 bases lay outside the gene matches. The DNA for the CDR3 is TGCAGCGTACTATTAAGAACCGGACTAGCGGGAGCAAGAGATACGCAGTATTTT. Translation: CSVLLRTGLAGARDTQYF.

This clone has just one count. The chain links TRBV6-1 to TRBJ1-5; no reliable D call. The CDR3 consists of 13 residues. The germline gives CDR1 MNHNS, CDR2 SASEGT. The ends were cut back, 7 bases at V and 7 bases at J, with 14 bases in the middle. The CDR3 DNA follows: TGTGCCAGCACCCGGGTCACCCAGCAGCCCCAGCATTTT. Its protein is CASTRVTQQPQHF.

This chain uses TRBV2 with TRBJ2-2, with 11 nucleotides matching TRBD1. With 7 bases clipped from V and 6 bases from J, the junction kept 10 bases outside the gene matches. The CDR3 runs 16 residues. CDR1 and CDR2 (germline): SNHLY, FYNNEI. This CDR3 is CASIPRGQGASGELFF. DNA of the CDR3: TGTGCCAGCATTCCGCGAGGACAGGGGGCGTCCGGGGAGCTGTTTTTT.

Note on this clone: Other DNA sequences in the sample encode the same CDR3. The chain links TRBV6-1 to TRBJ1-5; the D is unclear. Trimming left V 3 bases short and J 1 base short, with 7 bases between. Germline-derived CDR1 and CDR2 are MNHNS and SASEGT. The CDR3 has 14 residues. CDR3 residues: CASSDRRSNQPQHF. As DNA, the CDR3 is TGTGCCAGCAGTGACAGGAGGAGCAATCAGCCCCAGCATTTT.

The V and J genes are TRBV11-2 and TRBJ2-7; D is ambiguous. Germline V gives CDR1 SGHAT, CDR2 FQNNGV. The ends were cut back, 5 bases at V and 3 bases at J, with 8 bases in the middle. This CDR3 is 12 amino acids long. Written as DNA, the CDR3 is TGTGCCAGCAGCGCCTTAAACTACGAGCAGTACGTC. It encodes CASSALNYEQYV.

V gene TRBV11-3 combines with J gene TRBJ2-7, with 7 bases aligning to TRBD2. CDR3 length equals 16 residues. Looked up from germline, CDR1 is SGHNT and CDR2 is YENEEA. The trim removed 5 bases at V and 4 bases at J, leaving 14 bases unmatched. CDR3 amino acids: CASSPTGASGRYEQYF. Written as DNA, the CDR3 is TGTGCCAGCAGCCCTACTGGGGCTAGCGGACGATACGAGCAGTACTTC.

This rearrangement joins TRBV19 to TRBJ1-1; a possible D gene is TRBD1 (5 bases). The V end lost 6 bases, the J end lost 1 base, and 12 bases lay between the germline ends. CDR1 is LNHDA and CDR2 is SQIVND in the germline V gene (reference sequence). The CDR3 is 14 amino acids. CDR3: CASSLREENTEAFF. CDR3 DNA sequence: TGTGCCAGTAGCCTCAGGGAGGAGAACACTGAAGCTTTCTTT.

The CDR3 region has the DNA TGTGCCAGCGCGGGAAACTATGGCTACACCTTC. Translation gives CASAGNYGYTF. The chain is built from TRBV28 and TRBJ1-2; no firm D call. Germline-derived CDR1 and CDR2 are MDHEN and SYDVKM. The ends were cut back, 8 bases at V and 2 bases at J, with 6 bases in the middle. The CDR3 extends over 11 amino acids.

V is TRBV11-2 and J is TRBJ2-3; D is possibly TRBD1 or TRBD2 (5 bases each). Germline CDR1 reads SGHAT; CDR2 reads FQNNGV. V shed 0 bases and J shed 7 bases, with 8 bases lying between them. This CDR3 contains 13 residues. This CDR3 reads CASSLDRGNTQYF. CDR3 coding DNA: TGTGCCAGCAGCTTAGATCGGGGCAATACGCAGTATTTT.

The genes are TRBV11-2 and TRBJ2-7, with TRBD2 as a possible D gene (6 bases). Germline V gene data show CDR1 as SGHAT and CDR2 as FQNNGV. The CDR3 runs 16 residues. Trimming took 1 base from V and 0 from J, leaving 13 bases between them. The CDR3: CASSLGGGVFSYEQYF. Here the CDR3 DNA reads TGTGCCAGCAGCTTAGGGGGCGGGGTCTTCTCCTACGAGCAGTACTTC.

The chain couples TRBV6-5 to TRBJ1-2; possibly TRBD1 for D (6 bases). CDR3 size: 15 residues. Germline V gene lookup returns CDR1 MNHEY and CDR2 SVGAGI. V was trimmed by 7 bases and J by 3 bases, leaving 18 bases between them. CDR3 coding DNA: TGTGCCAGCATCCCTGGGGAGGGGGGGGACTATGGCTACACCTTC. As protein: CASIPGEGGDYGYTF.

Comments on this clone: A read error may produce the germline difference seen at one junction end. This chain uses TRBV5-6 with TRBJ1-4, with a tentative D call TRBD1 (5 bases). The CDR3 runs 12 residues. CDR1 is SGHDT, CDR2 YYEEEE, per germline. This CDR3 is CASSLGPVNGVF. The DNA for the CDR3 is TGTGCCAGCAGTTTGGGACCGGTGAACGGGGTTTTT.

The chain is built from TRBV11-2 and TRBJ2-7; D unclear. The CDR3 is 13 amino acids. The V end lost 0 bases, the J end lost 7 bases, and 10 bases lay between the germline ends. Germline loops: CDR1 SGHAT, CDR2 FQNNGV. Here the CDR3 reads CASSLDRLGEQYV. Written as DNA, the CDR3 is TGTGCCAGCAGCTTAGATCGGTTAGGGGAGCAGTACGTC.

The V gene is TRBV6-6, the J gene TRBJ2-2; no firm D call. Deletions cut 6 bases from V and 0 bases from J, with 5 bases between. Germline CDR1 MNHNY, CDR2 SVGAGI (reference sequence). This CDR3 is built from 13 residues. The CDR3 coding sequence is TGTGCCAGCAGCCGAACGAACACCGGGGAGCTGTTTTTT. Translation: CASSRTNTGELFF.

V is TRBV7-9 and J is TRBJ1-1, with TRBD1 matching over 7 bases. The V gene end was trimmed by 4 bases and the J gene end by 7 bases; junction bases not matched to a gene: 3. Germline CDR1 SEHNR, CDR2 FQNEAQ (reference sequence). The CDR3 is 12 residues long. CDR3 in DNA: TGTGCCAGCAGCTACGACAGGGTTGAAGCTTTCTTT. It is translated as CASSYDRVEAFF.

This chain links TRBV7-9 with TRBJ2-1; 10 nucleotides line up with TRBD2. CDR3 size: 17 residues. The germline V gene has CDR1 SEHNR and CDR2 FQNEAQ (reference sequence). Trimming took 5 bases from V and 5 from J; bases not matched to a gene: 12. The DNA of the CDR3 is TGTGCCAGCAGCCATTCCTCTAGCGGGAGAGTCGACAATGAGCAGTTCTTC. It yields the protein CASSHSSSGRVDNEQFF. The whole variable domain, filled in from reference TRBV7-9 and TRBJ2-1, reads DTGVSQNPRHKITKRGQNVTFRCDPISEHNRLYWYRQTLGQGPEFLTYFQNEAQLEKSRLLSDRFSAERPKGSFSTLEIQRTEQGDSAMYLCASSHSSSGRVDNEQFFGPGTRLTVL.

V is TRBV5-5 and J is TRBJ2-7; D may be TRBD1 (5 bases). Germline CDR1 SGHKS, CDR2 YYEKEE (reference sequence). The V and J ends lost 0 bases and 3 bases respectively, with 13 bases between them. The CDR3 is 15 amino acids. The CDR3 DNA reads TGTGCCAGCAGCTTGGACACAGACAGAATCTACGAGCAGTACTTC. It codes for CASSLDTDRIYEQYF.

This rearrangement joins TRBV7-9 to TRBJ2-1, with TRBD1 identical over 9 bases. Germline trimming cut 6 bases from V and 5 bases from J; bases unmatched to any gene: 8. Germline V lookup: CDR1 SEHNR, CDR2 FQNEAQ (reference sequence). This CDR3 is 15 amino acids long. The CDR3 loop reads CASRHRGRLDNEQFF. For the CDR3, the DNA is TGTGCCAGCAGACACAGGGGGCGTTTGGACAATGAGCAGTTCTTC.